The entry that follows covers one T cell receptor (beta chain) sequence. Generated by immunoSEQ multiplex PCR, the TCRdb table keeps only in-frame clones and is missing some. Seen here are 50,000 to 70,000 clones, around 92% observed once, and the top ten hold about 3.8%. Trimming removed 6 bases at V and 7 bases at J, with 9 bases between. The CDR3 runs 11 residues. Per the germline V gene, CDR1 is MNHEY and CDR2 is SVGAGI. The data originate from a study of technical replicates of blood from several donors. The material sequenced was PBMCs. The receptor was derived from a human donor in good health. Some clones in this sample may be carry-over from other donors' samples. The V and J genes are TRBV6-5 and TRBJ1-1; possibly TRBD1 for D (5 bases). CDR3 residues: CASSQDSEAFF. CDR3 DNA: TGTGCCAGCAGCCAAGACAGTGAAGCTTTCTTT.